Given below is one T cell receptor (beta chain) in context. No cognate antigen has been identified for it. Qualities for individual bases were not recorded, and no much larger clone is one base off. Each PCR received spiked-in synthetic TCR analog templates so that absolute template abundance could be estimated from read counts. Using the immunoSEQ assay, TCRbeta CDR3 regions were amplified from genomic DNA with bias-controlled V and J gene primers. Sequencing of rearranged TCRbeta segments was performed at approximately 20X coverage. Per the source publication's procedure: Sequencing errors were corrected by clustering, and CDR3s were annotated against IMGT so that V, D and J genes could be assigned. Downstream analyses used only productive TCRbeta rearrangements, leaving out any out-of-frame or stop-codon sequences. Clonality was computed as one minus Shannon entropy normalized by the log of the number of unique productive sequences. Clones differing between time points or between blood and tumor were identified by Fisher's exact test with Benjamini-Hochberg correction at adjusted p below 0.01. TCRdb carries this immuneACCESS record with in-frame sequences only. Its versions omit some clonotypes, under half of them owing to an unresolved V gene in the studies checked, with the rest unexplained. V and J calls and clone size are copied from that table; D and trimming were computed from the DNA. This sample is represented by roughly 90,000 clones; roughly 90% of them were singletons. Over 0.95% of the sample is in the top ten clones.

V gives up 6 bases and J gives up 5 bases, and the segment between their germline ends measures 13 bases. For CDR1 and CDR2, the germline V gene (reference sequence) lists LNHDA and SQIVND. Inclusive of the bounding cysteine and phenylalanine, the CDR3 is 14 residues long. Kept here is only the CDR3 DNA, which spans 42 bases and is read in frame from base 1. This sample is part of a study of PD-L1 blockade in urothelial cancer (dated by TCRdb to the late 2010s). Background on the whole study: All patients started therapy in the mid-2010s and received atezolizumab 1,200 mg intravenously every 3 weeks. The study was an exploratory multi-omic analysis of somatic, immune and clinical correlates of response to PD-L1 blockade with atezolizumab in urothelial cancer. About 90% of the 29 patients were identified as males with urothelial cancer of bladder origin, and a prior smoking history was reported by 18 of 29 patients. Patients had an ECOG performance status of 0 or 1 and had received between 0 and 3 prior chemotherapy regimens. Blood samples gave a median of about 130,000 T cells and 80,000 or so unique TCRs, with a median clonality of about 0.078. Blood samples were analyzed at 3 weeks after treatment start (second dose) and at 6 weeks after treatment start. In the same patients, whole exome sequencing and RNA sequencing of pretreatment tumors were performed in addition to TCR sequencing. TCR sequencing covered pretreatment tumor samples and matched, serially collected peripheral blood taken before and after atezolizumab treatment. Some ten patients reached durable clinical benefit, while about 19 patients did not. Durable clinical benefit meant progression-free survival longer than 6 months, and TCR features were also tested against progression-free and overall survival. Pretreatment blood TCR-seq was available for about 27 patients, at least one posttreatment blood collection was obtained for some 24 patients, and tumor TCR-seq was available for some 24 patients. Points the paper makes about the study in general: A pretreatment peripheral blood TCR clonality below the median was linked to improved progression-free and overall survival. Greater expansion of tumor-associated TCR clones in peripheral blood 3 weeks after the start of treatment was observed in patients with durable benefit (n of about 20, p = 0.022). Because of the small sample size (n ≈ 31) and the many exploratory analyses performed, the results are intended to be regarded as hypothesis-generating.

The time point label, as the study defines it: pretreatment peripheral blood. A cohort of roughly 30 patients with locally advanced or metastatic urothelial carcinoma, treated at Memorial Sloan Kettering on a trial protocol, was included. Peripheral blood mononuclear cells were collected pretreatment and during treatment, at between 1 and 8 total time points per patient. The Qiagen DNeasy Blood extraction kit was used to purify genomic DNA from total PBMCs and from tumor samples. PBMCs were collected pretreatment and during treatment and were isolated and stored as previously described. This sequence originates from a woman at least 80 years old with urothelial cancer. Source: PBMCs, taken around atezolizumab (anti-PD-L1) treatment. Recombination joined TRBV19 with TRBJ1-4; tentative D gene TRBD1, with 5 bases matching. The DNA reads as follows: TGTGCCAGTAGATCGACAGCTGGCAATGAAAAACTGTTTTTT. The translation is CASRSTAGNEKLFF.